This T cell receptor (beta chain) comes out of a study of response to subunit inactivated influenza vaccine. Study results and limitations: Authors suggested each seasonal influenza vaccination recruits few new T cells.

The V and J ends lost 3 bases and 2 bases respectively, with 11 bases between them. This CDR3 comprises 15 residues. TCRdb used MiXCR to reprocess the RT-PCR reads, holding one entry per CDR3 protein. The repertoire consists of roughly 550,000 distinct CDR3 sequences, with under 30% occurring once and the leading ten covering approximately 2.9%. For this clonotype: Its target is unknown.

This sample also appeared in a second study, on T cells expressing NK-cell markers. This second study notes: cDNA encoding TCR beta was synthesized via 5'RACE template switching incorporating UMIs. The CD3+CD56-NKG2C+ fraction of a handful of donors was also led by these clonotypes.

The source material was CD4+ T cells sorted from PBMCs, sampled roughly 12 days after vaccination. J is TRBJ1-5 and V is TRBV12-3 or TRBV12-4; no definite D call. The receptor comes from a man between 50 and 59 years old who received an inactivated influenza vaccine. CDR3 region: CASSFGGRGNQPQHF. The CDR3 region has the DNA TGTGCCAGCAGTTTTGGAGGACGGGGCAATCAGCCCCAGCATTTT.